Presented here are 18 T cell receptor beta chains from one specimen sequenced in a study of blood T cell repertoires in COVID-19 (dated by TCRdb to 2018 to 2021). The library was generated by the immunoSEQ multiplex PCR assay. TCRdb mirrors the immuneACCESS table, restricted to in-frame sequences. Some clones are absent from its copies; in checked studies, under half trace to an unresolved V gene, and the reason for the others is unknown. A total of approximately 210,000 clones appear in this sample, 84% of them only once. The ten largest clones add up to 7.8% of the sample. The sample consisted of peripheral blood. All receptors come from a woman of 80 years or more with COVID-19, enrolled during active disease.

Points on this clone: Distinct nucleotide sequences in the sample also encode this CDR3. V and J are TRBV18 and TRBJ1-6; TRBD1 is a possible D gene (6 bases). Between the trimmed V and J ends, which lost 3 bases and 7 bases, there was a span of 7 bases. Per the germline V gene, CDR1 is KGHSH and CDR2 is LQKENI. The CDR3 is 13 residues long. CDR3 in DNA: TGTGCCAGCTCACCGGACAGCAATTCACCCCTCCACTTT. This encodes CASSPDSNSPLHF.

The chain combines TRBV12-3 or TRBV12-4 with TRBJ1-2; 7 bases match TRBD1. This CDR3 has 13 amino acids. The trim removed 5 bases at V and 4 bases at J, leaving 4 bases unmatched. The CDR3: CASSTRQGYGYTF. CDR3 DNA: TGTGCCAGCAGTACCCGACAGGGCTATGGCTACACCTTC.

V and J are TRBV11-1 and TRBJ1-3; TRBD1 matches 8 bases. This CDR3 has 16 residues. Germline-derived CDR1 and CDR2 are SGHAT and FQDESV (reference sequence). V gave up 5 bases and J gave up 2 bases; unmatched junction bases: 8. CDR3 coding DNA: TGTGCCAGCAGCCCAACCGGGACAGGAACTGGAAACACCATATATTTT. This encodes CASSPTGTGTGNTIYF.

The chain uses TRBV19 and TRBJ2-2, with a possible D match to TRBD2 (6 bases). Trimming removed 5 bases from V and 4 bases from J, with 14 bases in between. Per germline, CDR1 LNHDA and CDR2 SQIVND (reference sequence). The CDR3 covers 15 residues. The CDR3 region is CASSDGGSGTGELFF. CDR3 nucleotide sequence: TGTGCCAGTAGTGACGGGGGTTCGGGCACCGGGGAGCTGTTTTTT.

This clone appeared once. The chain carries TRBV5-4 and TRBJ2-2; 10 bases are a match to TRBD2. The V gene end was trimmed by 0 bases and the J gene end by 5 bases; junction bases not matched to a gene: 4. The CDR3 sequence is 16 residues long. Germline CDR1 SGHNT, CDR2 YYREEE (reference sequence). The CDR3 loop is CASSLALAGATGELFF. The CDR3 DNA is TGTGCCAGCAGCTTGGCTCTAGCGGGAGCGACCGGGGAGCTGTTTTTT.

V and J are TRBV6-5 and TRBJ1-3; D is unresolved. In germline, CDR1 is MNHEY, CDR2 SVGAGI. V was clipped by 7 bases and J by 3 bases, with 10 bases between them. The length of the CDR3 is 13 residues. CDR3 sequence (DNA): TGTGCCAGCACCGAGGGAGTTGGAAACACCATATATTTT. It codes for CASTEGVGNTIYF.

This clone was seen a single time. This sequence joins TRBV6-5 and TRBJ1-5, with 10 positions matching TRBD1. Germline V gene lookup returns CDR1 MNHEY and CDR2 SVGAGI. With V trimmed by 4 bases and J by 2 bases, 5 bases remained unmatched. The CDR3 length is 16 residues. This chain's CDR3 is CASSFTGTGGNQPQHF. The CDR3 coding sequence is TGTGCCAGCAGTTTTACCGGGACAGGGGGCAATCAGCCCCAGCATTTT.

V and J are TRBV5-6 and TRBJ2-7; 8 bases match TRBD1. Germline V CDR1 and CDR2: SGHDT, YYEEEE. J lost 6 bases, V lost 1 base, and 6 bases had no gene match. The CDR3 has 14 amino acids. CDR3 sequence reads: CASSLPTGVLEQYF. CDR3 DNA sequence: TGTGCCAGCAGCTTGCCGACAGGGGTTCTCGAGCAGTACTTC. Full variable domain (missing parts from reference TRBV5-6 and TRBJ2-7): DAGVTQSPTHLIKTRGQQVTLRCSPKSGHDTVSWYQQALGQGPQFIFQYYEEEERQRGNFPDRFSGHQFPNYSSELNVNALLLGDSALYLCASSLPTGVLEQYFGPGTRLTVT.

The chain employs TRBV14 and TRBJ2-6; D perhaps matches TRBD2 (7 bases). Germline V gives CDR1 SGHDN, CDR2 FVKESK. This CDR3 spans 20 amino acids. Trimming cost V 4 bases and J 0 bases, with 22 bases left between them. CDR3 region: CASSPRWRGGLSSGANVLTF. The CDR3 DNA sequence: TGTGCCAGCAGCCCCCGATGGAGGGGGGGCCTCTCCTCTGGGGCCAACGTCCTGACTTTC.

The chain links TRBV15 to TRBJ1-2, with D maybe TRBD1 (5 bases). V lost 1 base to trimming and J lost 4 bases, with 7 bases between them. This CDR3 contains 13 residues. CDR1 is LNHNV and CDR2 is YYDKDF in the germline V gene (reference sequence). CDR3 sequence: CATSRAGLYGYTF. The CDR3 DNA is TGTGCCACCAGCAGAGCGGGACTCTATGGCTACACCTTC.

The chain is built from TRBV10-3 and TRBJ1-5; D ambiguous. Germline V gives CDR1 ENHRY, CDR2 SYGVKD. Trimming removed 9 bases at V and 3 bases at J, with 12 bases between. This CDR3 is built from 13 residues. The CDR3, as DNA: TGTGCCATGGGCTTGAATCCCAATCAGCCCCAGCATTTT. As protein: CAMGLNPNQPQHF.

The rearrangement links TRBV7-8 to TRBJ1-1; D gene unclear. Germline V lookup: CDR1 SGHVS, CDR2 FQNEAQ. Trimming took 2 bases from V and 0 from J, leaving 7 bases between them. CDR3 length equals 14 residues. For the CDR3, the DNA is TGTGCCAGCAGCTTACTTGAGCTGAACACTGAAGCTTTCTTT. This encodes CASSLLELNTEAFF.

The CDR3 DNA reads as TGTGCCACCAGCAGAGATCAGGCAGATACGCAGTATTTT. Translated: CATSRDQADTQYF. The chain combines TRBV15 with TRBJ2-3; D not resolved. The germline gives CDR1 LNHNV, CDR2 YYDKDF (reference sequence). The germline V and J ends were trimmed by 0 bases and 4 bases, with 5 bases remaining between them. This CDR3 spans 13 amino acids.

The chain is built from TRBV19 and TRBJ1-1; no clear D gene. Trimming shortened V by 9 bases and J by 6 bases, and 26 bases separated the two germline ends. The CDR3 runs 16 residues. Germline V gene data show CDR1 as LNHDA and CDR2 as SQIVND (reference sequence). The CDR3 DNA reads as TGTGCCAGCACGCGCTCCCGCCGCCGGGGTGGCCCTGAAGCTTTCTTT. This translates into CASTRSRRRGGPEAFF. Combining the CDR3 with reference TRBV19 and TRBJ1-1 gives the whole variable domain DGGITQSPKYLFRKEGQNVTLSCEQNLNHDAMYWYRQDPGQGLRLIYYSQIVNDFQKGDIAEGYSVSREKKESFPLTVTSAQKNPTAFYLCASTRSRRRGGPEAFFGQGTRLTVV.

This chain's CDR3 is CASSPGTATNYGYTF. The CDR3, as DNA: TGTGCCAGCTCACCAGGGACAGCGACTAACTATGGCTACACCTTC. The chain carries TRBV18 and TRBJ1-2; TRBD1 matches at 7 bases. The V segment lost 2 bases and the J segment 0 bases; nucleotides outside the gene matches: 3. The CDR3 has 15 amino acids. Germline lookup yields CDR1 KGHSH and CDR2 LQKENI. Based on the CDR3 plus reference TRBV18 and TRBJ1-2, the full variable domain is NAGVMQNPRHLVRRRGQEARLRCSPMKGHSHVYWYRQLPEEGLKFMVYLQKENIIDESGMPKERFSAEFPKEGPSILRIQQVVRGDSAAYFCASSPGTATNYGYTFGSGTRLTVV.

Notes on this clone: Different DNA sequences within this sample yield the same CDR3. The chain is built from TRBV6-1 and TRBJ1-2, with D unclear. The V end lost 1 base, the J end lost 4 bases, and 4 bases lay between the germline ends. The length of the CDR3 is 12 residues. The germline gives CDR1 MNHNS, CDR2 SASEGT. In DNA, the CDR3 is TGTGCCAGCAGTGAAGGCAGCTATGGCTACACCTTC. Translated: CASSEGSYGYTF.

V gene TRBV29-1 combines with J gene TRBJ2-7; no definite D call. The length of the CDR3 is 11 residues. The germline V and J ends were trimmed by 4 bases and 1 base, with 5 bases remaining between them. Germline CDR1 is SQVTM and CDR2 is ANQGSEA. CDR3 protein: CSVAVSYEQYF. CDR3 in DNA: TGCAGCGTTGCGGTGTCCTACGAGCAGTACTTC.

This clone showed up just once. V gene TRBV19 combines with J gene TRBJ2-7; tentatively, D is TRBD1 (6 bases). The V end lost 6 bases, the J end lost 1 base, and 16 bases lay between the germline ends. The CDR3 extends over 15 amino acids. The germline V gene encodes CDR1 LNHDA and CDR2 SQIVND (reference sequence). This CDR3 reads CASRLRDTQSYEQYF. The DNA of the CDR3 is TGTGCCAGTAGATTACGGGACACACAGTCCTACGAGCAGTACTTC.